The T cell receptor beta chain under discussion was sequenced for a study of blood T cell repertoires in COVID-19. The wider study: Acute and convalescent COVID-19 specimens originated in the United States, Italy and Spain. T cells, B-cell-depleted T cells, or PBMCs provided the cDNA or gDNA that served as material.

The CDR3 has 13 residues. V was pared by 6 bases and J by 5 bases, with 6 bases of the junction left unmatched. CDR1 MDHEN and CDR2 SYDVKM come from the germline V gene. In the authors' workflow: Estimates of nucleated cell counts were drawn from the amplification of reference gene primers. Produced via immunoSEQ multiplex PCR; TCRdb's table is partial and in-frame only. That table furnishes V, J and clone size, whereas the DNA furnished D and trimming. This sample has roughly 240,000 clones, with approximately 84% found just once. Material: peripheral blood. This receptor was obtained from a woman aged 80 or over with acute or convalescent COVID-19. This chain joins TRBV28 and TRBJ2-7; 8 positions agree with TRBD2. The DNA of the CDR3 is TGTGCCAGCAGCAGGACTAGCTTGGACGAGCAGTACTTC. Its translation is CASSRTSLDEQYF.